These 8 T cell receptor beta chains came from one sample sequenced in a study of cytomegalovirus exposure and HLA in healthy donors. Primers included in the PCR were 60 Vbeta and 13 Jbeta primers. The protocol was immunoSEQ multiplex PCR, while the TCRdb copy is restricted to in-frame clones and leaves out a portion. The sample lists some 140,000 clones; under 10% were seen once. The source material was PBMCs. The receptor source for this set is a woman between 40 and 55 years old in good health and CMV-seropositive.

V usage is TRBV19 and J usage is TRBJ1-5; tentative D call: TRBD1 (5 bases). Between the trimmed V and J ends, which lost 4 bases and 2 bases, there was a span of 9 bases. The length of the CDR3 is 14 residues. Germline values: CDR1 LNHDA, CDR2 SQIVND (reference sequence). For the CDR3, the DNA is TGTGCCAGTAGTAGGCGGGGCGGCAATCAGCCCCAGCATTTT. It is translated as CASSRRGGNQPQHF.

This clone was seen a few times. The chain uses TRBV6-1 and TRBJ1-4, with D uncertain. The V and J ends lost 9 bases and 3 bases respectively, with 11 bases between them. The CDR3 is made up of 13 amino acids. Germline V gives CDR1 MNHNS, CDR2 SASEGT. The CDR3: CASSSLPNEKLFF. The DNA for the CDR3 is TGTGCCAGTTCAAGCTTGCCTAATGAAAAACTGTTTTTT.

This clone was seen a few times. This rearrangement joins TRBV7-6 to TRBJ2-7; perhaps TRBD2 as D (6 bases). In germline, CDR1 is SGHVS, CDR2 FNYEAQ. The CDR3 covers 14 residues. V dropped 6 bases and J dropped 3 bases, with 15 bases sitting between them. The CDR3 protein is CASRAYGLNYEQYF. The CDR3 nucleotides are TGTGCCAGCAGGGCGTACGGACTAAACTACGAGCAGTACTTC. Complete variable domain (other parts from reference TRBV7-6 and TRBJ2-7): GAGVSQSPRYKVTKRGQDVALRCDPISGHVSLYWYRQALGQGPEFLTYFNYEAQQDKSGLPNDRFSAERPEGSISTLTIQRTEQRDSAMYRCASRAYGLNYEQYFGPGTRLTVT.

This sequence joins TRBV13 and TRBJ2-7; 10 bases are a match to TRBD2. The CDR3 has 16 residues. The trim removed 4 bases at V and 0 bases at J, leaving 6 bases unmatched. Germline V CDR1 and CDR2: PRHDT, FYEKMQ (reference sequence). The CDR3 DNA is TGTGCCAGCAGCTCGGTAGCGGGGGGTATCTCCTACGAGCAGTACTTC. Translated: CASSSVAGGISYEQYF.

This chain uses TRBV4-2 with TRBJ2-5, with 8 bases identical to TRBD2. This CDR3 is 16 amino acids long. Germline V gene lookup returns CDR1 LGHNA and CDR2 YNFKEQ. J gave up 1 base and V 1 base, and 5 bases lay outside the gene matches. This chain's CDR3 is CASSQGRAGGQETQYF. The CDR3 bases are TGTGCCAGCAGCCAAGGGAGGGCGGGGGGCCAAGAGACCCAGTACTTC.

In its sample, this clone was seen a few times. This rearrangement joins TRBV2 to TRBJ2-2; no clear D gene. The CDR3 contains 17 residues. Germline-derived CDR1 and CDR2 are SNHLY and FYNNEI. The V end was cut by 6 bases, the J end by 1 base, with 18 bases between. CDR3 nucleotides: TGTGCCAGCAGGGTCGGTCGGTCAGCGAGGAACACCGGGGAGCTGTTTTTT. Encoded protein: CASRVGRSARNTGELFF.

The V gene is TRBV6-6, the J gene TRBJ1-2, with D tentatively TRBD1 (6 bases). The CDR3 consists of 13 residues. Trimming pared 2 bases from V and 8 bases from J, leaving 12 bases between. CDR1 and CDR2 from the germline V gene are MNHNY and SVGAGI (reference sequence). The CDR3 nucleotides read TGTGCCAGCAGTTACCCAGGGGTGGGCGGCTACACCTTC. Residues: CASSYPGVGGYTF.

This clone was counted only a few times. The chain is built from TRBV10-3 and TRBJ1-4, with D possibly being TRBD1 (6 bases). The CDR3 spans 15 residues. Germline CDR1 and CDR2: ENHRY and SYGVKD. V was pared by 3 bases and J by 3 bases, with 11 bases between. This chain's CDR3 is CAISDTQGSNEKLFF. CDR3 bases: TGTGCCATCAGTGATACACAGGGATCTAATGAAAAACTGTTTTTT.